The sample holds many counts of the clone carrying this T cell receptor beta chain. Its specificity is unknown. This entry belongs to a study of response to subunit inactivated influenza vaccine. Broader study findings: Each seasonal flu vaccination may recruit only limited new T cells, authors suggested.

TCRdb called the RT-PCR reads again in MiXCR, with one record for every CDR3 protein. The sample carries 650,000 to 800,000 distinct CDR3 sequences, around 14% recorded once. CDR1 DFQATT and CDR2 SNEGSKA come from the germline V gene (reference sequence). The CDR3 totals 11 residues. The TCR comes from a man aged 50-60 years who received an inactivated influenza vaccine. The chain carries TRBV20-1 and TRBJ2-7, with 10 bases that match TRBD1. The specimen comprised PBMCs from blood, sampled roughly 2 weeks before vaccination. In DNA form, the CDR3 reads TGCAGGGGGGACAGGGGTAAAGAGCAGTACTTC. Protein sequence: CRGDRGKEQYF.